These 28 T cell receptor beta chains were all obtained from the same sample, sequenced in a study of blood T cell repertoires in COVID-19. The table came from immunoSEQ multiplex PCR; TCRdb's copy has only in-frame clones and leaves some out. The sample consists of 200,000 or so clones, roughly 86% of them appearing once. The sequenced sample was peripheral blood. Receptors were obtained from a man between 60 and 75 years old with acute or convalescent COVID-19.

There are a few counts of this clone. The V gene is TRBV7-3, the J gene TRBJ1-1, with 7 positions matching TRBD1. CDR3 length equals 14 residues. CDR1 is SGHTA, CDR2 FQGTGA, per germline. The trim removed 5 bases at V and 2 bases at J, leaving 5 bases unmatched. Written as DNA, the CDR3 is TGTGCCAGCAGCGCGACAGGGAAAAACACTGAAGCTTTCTTT. This sequence encodes CASSATGKNTEAFF.

J is TRBJ2-1 and V is TRBV6-1, with 8 bases fitting TRBD1. With V trimmed by 4 bases and J by 6 bases, 20 bases remained unmatched. The germline CDR1 and CDR2 sequences are MNHNS and SASEGT. CDR3 length: 19 residues. The CDR3 region has the DNA TGTGCCAGCAGTGTAATCGCGCTTTCCGGAACCACAGGGGGCAATGAGCAGTTCTTC. Its protein is CASSVIALSGTTGGNEQFF.

This clone was counted a few times. The chain employs TRBV7-3 and TRBJ2-2; 7 bases agree with TRBD1. Germline assignment: CDR1 SGHTA and CDR2 FQGTGA. V lost 5 bases to trimming and J lost 4 bases; unmatched junction nucleotides: 1. The CDR3 is 13 amino acids. The CDR3 loop reads CASSPGGTGELFF. CDR3 coding DNA: TGTGCCAGCAGCCCAGGGGGCACCGGGGAGCTGTTTTTT.

The V and J genes are TRBV5-1 and TRBJ2-3, with TRBD1 as a possible D gene (6 bases). Trimming removed 3 bases from V and 6 bases from J, with 14 bases in between. The CDR3 runs 14 residues. Germline V lookup: CDR1 SGHRS, CDR2 YFSETQ. This CDR3 is CASSYTTGSDTQYF. The CDR3 nucleotides are TGCGCCAGCAGCTACACAACAGGGAGCGATACGCAGTATTTT.

The V and J genes are TRBV20-1 and TRBJ1-3; no clear D. Trimming removed 3 bases from V and 0 bases from J, with 9 bases in between. CDR1 and CDR2 (germline): DFQATT, SNEGSKA (reference sequence). This CDR3 spans 14 amino acids. This CDR3 reads CSASPAGSGNTIYF. The CDR3 DNA sequence: TGCAGTGCTAGTCCCGCAGGCTCTGGAAACACCATATATTTT.

In its sample, this clone was seen a few times. The identical CDR3 is also encoded by other nucleotide sequences in the sample. The chain couples TRBV3-1 (or the pseudogene TRBV3-2) to TRBJ2-3; D is unresolved. Trimming pared 2 bases from V and 2 bases from J, leaving 5 bases between. The CDR3 has 13 amino acids. CDR1 is LGHDT and CDR2 is YNNKEL in the germline V gene (reference sequence). The CDR3 sequence is CASSQLYTDTQYF. The CDR3 region has the DNA TGTGCCAGCAGCCAACTCTACACAGATACGCAGTATTTT.

The chain carries TRBV6-1 and TRBJ2-1; TRBD1 aligns across 7 bases. Germline lookup yields CDR1 MNHNS and CDR2 SASEGT. V shed 2 bases, J shed 5 bases, and the junction held 3 bases outside the gene matches. The CDR3 sequence is 14 residues long. CDR3 bases: TGTGCCAGCAGTGAAAAACAGGGGAACAATGAGCAGTTCTTC. It codes for CASSEKQGNNEQFF.

The chain recombines TRBV28 with TRBJ1-1, with a possible D match to TRBD1 (6 bases). With 6 bases removed from V and 5 bases from J, the gap between germline ends came to 16 bases. The CDR3 spans 14 residues. The germline CDR1 and CDR2 sequences are MDHEN and SYDVKM. CDR3 DNA: TGTGCCAGCAGCCTGATACAGGGAGGGACTGAAGCTTTCTTT. It specifies CASSLIQGGTEAFF.

V is TRBV19 and J is TRBJ2-7; the D gene is possibly TRBD1 (5 bases). The CDR3 covers 12 residues. Trimming removed 3 bases from V and 2 bases from J, with 5 bases in between. CDR1 and CDR2 from the germline V gene are LNHDA and SQIVND (reference sequence). Here the CDR3 reads CASSMGPYEQYF. The CDR3, as DNA: TGTGCCAGTAGTATGGGGCCCTACGAGCAGTACTTC.

V is TRBV29-1 and J is TRBJ1-2, with D unresolved. Germline V gives CDR1 SQVTM, CDR2 ANQGSEA. The CDR3 consists of 14 residues. Trimming pared 0 bases from V and 3 bases from J, leaving 11 bases between. Here the CDR3 DNA reads TGCAGCGTTGAAGACCCGTCGGTTCACTATGGCTACACCTTC. Translated: CSVEDPSVHYGYTF.

This sequence joins TRBV19 and TRBJ2-2; unclear D gene. Trimming removed 0 bases at V and 0 bases at J, with 11 bases between. This CDR3 has 17 residues. Germline values: CDR1 LNHDA, CDR2 SQIVND (reference sequence). CDR3 loop: CASSIDGPSANTGELFF. The CDR3 coding sequence is TGTGCCAGTAGTATAGATGGCCCGTCCGCGAACACCGGGGAGCTGTTTTTT. The full variable domain, completed using reference TRBV19 and TRBJ2-2, is DGGITQSPKYLFRKEGQNVTLSCEQNLNHDAMYWYRQDPGQGLRLIYYSQIVNDFQKGDIAEGYSVSREKKESFPLTVTSAQKNPTAFYLCASSIDGPSANTGELFFGEGSRLTVL.

V usage is TRBV6-1 and J usage is TRBJ1-2, with 7 positions matching TRBD1. The CDR3 runs to 14 residues. V gave up 3 bases and J gave up 6 bases; unmatched junction bases: 7. From germline, CDR1 is MNHNS and CDR2 SASEGT. CDR3 protein: CASSDRGSPHGYTF. Written as DNA, the CDR3 is TGTGCCAGCAGTGACAGGGGGTCCCCTCATGGCTACACCTTC.

The chain combines TRBV11-2 with TRBJ2-1; D is possibly TRBD1 (5 bases). Trimming stripped 5 bases from V and 3 bases from J, with 14 bases between. Germline-derived CDR1 and CDR2 are SGHAT and FQNNGV. This CDR3 comprises 15 residues. Here the CDR3 reads CASSPPLGRYNEQFF. In nucleotides, the CDR3 is TGTGCCAGCAGCCCGCCCCTGGGGCGCTACAATGAGCAGTTCTTC.

The chain joins TRBV7-6 to TRBJ2-5; D is undetermined. CDR1 and CDR2 (germline): SGHVS, FNYEAQ. CDR3 size: 14 residues. V was shortened by 4 bases and J by 0 bases, with 9 bases between the two germline ends. The DNA of the CDR3 is TGTGCCAGCAGCTCAGGAAGATACCAAGAGACCCAGTACTTC. Translating gives CASSSGRYQETQYF.

V is TRBV12-3 or TRBV12-4 and J is TRBJ1-6; weak D call: TRBD1 (5 bases). V was trimmed by 6 bases and J by 7 bases, leaving 10 bases between them. The CDR3 is 13 residues long. This CDR3 reads CASSHWGNSPLHF. The CDR3 DNA reads as TGTGCCAGCAGCCACTGGGGCAATTCACCCCTCCACTTT.

This clone appeared once. The V gene is TRBV4-1, the J gene TRBJ2-1; 8 nucleotides match TRBD1. The trim removed 0 bases at V and 7 bases at J, leaving 11 bases unmatched. CDR1 is MGHRA and CDR2 is YSYEKL in the germline V gene. The CDR3 has 17 amino acids. The CDR3 sequence: CASSQEGGQGRSNEQFF. In DNA form, the CDR3 reads TGCGCCAGCAGCCAAGAGGGTGGACAGGGTAGAAGTAATGAGCAGTTCTTC.

J is TRBJ2-7 and V is TRBV7-2; 7 nucleotides match TRBD2. The CDR3 length is 14 residues. Per the germline V gene, CDR1 is SGHTA and CDR2 is FQGNSA. Trimming cost V 4 bases and J 2 bases; bases outside gene matches: 5. In DNA, the CDR3 is TGTGCCAGCAGCTCCTCTAGCGGAACCTACGAGCAGTACTTC. Its translation: CASSSSSGTYEQYF.

In this sample, this clone turned up a few times. V usage is TRBV2 and J usage is TRBJ1-6; 8 bases agree with TRBD1. V trimming: 6 bases; J trimming: 1 base; junction bases outside the gene matches: 8. Germline V gene lookup returns CDR1 SNHLY and CDR2 FYNNEI. CDR3 length equals 17 residues. This CDR3 is CASRGGQGESYNSPLHF. The DNA for the CDR3 is TGTGCCAGCAGAGGCGGACAGGGAGAATCCTATAATTCACCCCTCCACTTT.

The chain joins TRBV30 to TRBJ2-1; the D gene is possibly TRBD2 (7 bases). The CDR3 has 13 residues. Germline assignment: CDR1 GTSNPN and CDR2 SVGIG (reference sequence). The V end was cut by 2 bases, the J end by 8 bases, with 13 bases between. The DNA for the CDR3 is TGTGCCTGGAGTAGAACGGGGGGCCATGAGCAGTTCTTC. Its protein is CAWSRTGGHEQFF.

The CDR3 sequence: CATSDPRGAPTGELFF. The CDR3 DNA sequence: TGTGCCACCAGTGATCCCCGGGGGGCGCCCACCGGGGAGCTGTTTTTT. The V call is TRBV24-1, the J call TRBJ2-2, with TRBD2 as a possible D gene (7 bases). From germline, CDR1 is KGHDR and CDR2 SFDVKD. Trimming removed 3 bases at V and 4 bases at J, with 14 bases between. The CDR3 runs to 16 residues.

The chain combines TRBV19 with TRBJ2-7; 13 nucleotides line up with TRBD2. The CDR3 is 15 residues long. Trimming took 5 bases from V and 2 from J; bases not matched to a gene: 3. The germline V gene encodes CDR1 LNHDA and CDR2 SQIVND (reference sequence). CDR3 loop: CASSAGLAGPYEQYF. The CDR3 region has the DNA TGTGCCAGTAGTGCGGGACTAGCGGGACCCTACGAGCAGTACTTC.

The chain employs TRBV9 and TRBJ1-3; 9 nucleotides match TRBD1. The CDR3 has 18 amino acids. Germline CDR1 and CDR2: SGDLS and YYNGEE. Trimming removed 4 bases from V and 4 bases from J; junction bases left unmatched: 15. CDR3: CASSYRDRDLWKGNTIYF. The CDR3 DNA is TGTGCCAGCAGCTACCGGGACAGGGATCTCTGGAAGGGAAACACCATATATTTT.

V usage is TRBV6-2 or TRBV6-3 and J usage is TRBJ2-3, with 7 nucleotides matching TRBD1. The CDR3 runs 16 residues. Germline values: CDR1 MNHEY, CDR2 SVGEGT. The trim removed 2 bases at V and 2 bases at J, leaving 7 bases unmatched. The CDR3 here is CASSYRPGQTTDTQYF. The CDR3 nucleotides read TGTGCCAGCAGTTACAGGCCGGGACAGACCACAGATACGCAGTATTTT.

CDR3 sequence reads: CASSQDGGTEQFF. The CDR3 bases are TGCGCCAGCAGCCAAGACGGCGGTACTGAGCAGTTCTTC. J is TRBJ2-1 and V is TRBV4-3; D ambiguous. The CDR3 consists of 13 residues. V lost 0 bases, J lost 9 bases, and 9 bases lay in between. Germline CDR1 reads LGHNA; CDR2 reads YSLEER.

This chain uses TRBV28 with TRBJ1-2; 8 nucleotides line up with TRBD1. The length of the CDR3 is 13 residues. Per the germline V gene, CDR1 is MDHEN and CDR2 is SYDVKM. V lost 6 bases to trimming and J lost 4 bases; unmatched junction nucleotides: 4. CDR3 loop: CASRPGQGYGYTF. Written as DNA, the CDR3 is TGTGCCAGCAGACCCGGACAGGGCTATGGCTACACCTTC.

The rearrangement joins TRBV19 to TRBJ2-7; tentatively, D is TRBD1 (6 bases). This CDR3 is 15 amino acids long. Germline V lookup: CDR1 LNHDA, CDR2 SQIVND (reference sequence). Trimming left V 10 bases short and J 1 base short, with 20 bases between. Written as DNA, the CDR3 is TGTGCCACCAGAAGAAAAGGACAGCTTTCCTACGAGCAGTACTTC. It encodes CATRRKGQLSYEQYF.

V is TRBV18 and J is TRBJ2-1; 9 bases agree with TRBD1. This CDR3 has 14 residues. Germline CDR1 is KGHSH and CDR2 is LQKENI. With V trimmed by 4 bases and J by 4 bases, 2 bases remained unmatched. The CDR3 loop reads CASSLGQGYNEQFF. DNA for the CDR3: TGTGCCAGCTCACTGGGACAGGGTTACAATGAGCAGTTCTTC.

The chain is built from TRBV5-1 and TRBJ1-5; maybe TRBD1 (5 bases). The V end lost 1 base, the J end lost 1 base, and 9 bases lay between the germline ends. There are 15 residues in the CDR3. Germline CDR1 and CDR2: SGHRS and YFSETQ. This CDR3 reads CASSLTGDSNQPQHF. For the CDR3, the DNA is TGCGCCAGCAGCTTGACGGGGGACAGCAATCAGCCCCAGCATTTT. The variable domain in full, completed from reference TRBV5-1 and TRBJ1-5, reads KAGVTQTPRYLIKTRGQQVTLSCSPISGHRSVSWYQQTPGQGLQFLFEYFSETQRNKGNFPGRFSGRQFSNSRSEMNVSTLELGDSALYLCASSLTGDSNQPQHFGDGTRLSIL.